This TCR beta chain was obtained from a study of shared clonotypes between healthy human individuals. The study's findings and limits: It was anticipated that sequencing depth would influence how many clonotypes donors shared.

A remark on this clone: Its matching antigen is unknown.

The CDR3 loop spans 14 amino acids. Germline CDR1 SGHAT, CDR2 FQNNGV. Trimming removed 0 bases at V and 7 bases at J, with 13 bases between. The table came from immunoSEQ multiplex PCR; TCRdb's copy has only in-frame clones and leaves some out. The sample has roughly 500,000 clones, approximately 85% seen once; the top ten hold under 15%. Adult donors, all healthy and HIV-negative, had no recent acute infections or vaccinations. Specimen: PBMCs. This TCR was recovered from a woman in her thirties or forties in good health. Some clones in this sample may be carry-over from other donors' samples. V gene TRBV11-2 combines with J gene TRBJ2-7; the D is unclear. In nucleotides, the CDR3 is TGTGCCAGCAGCTTAGATCCGACGGGCGAAGAGCAGTACTTC. Protein sequence: CASSLDPTGEEQYF.